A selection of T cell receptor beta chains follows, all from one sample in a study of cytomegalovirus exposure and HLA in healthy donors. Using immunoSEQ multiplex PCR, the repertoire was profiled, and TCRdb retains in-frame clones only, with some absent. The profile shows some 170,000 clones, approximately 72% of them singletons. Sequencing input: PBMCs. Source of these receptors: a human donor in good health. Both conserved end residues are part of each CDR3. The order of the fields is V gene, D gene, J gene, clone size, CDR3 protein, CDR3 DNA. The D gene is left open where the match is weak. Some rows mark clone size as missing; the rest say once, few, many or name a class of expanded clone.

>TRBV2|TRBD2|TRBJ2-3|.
CASSQSGGAGGTQYF
TGTGCCAGCAGCCAAAGCGGGGGGGCCGGTGGTACGCAGTATTTT
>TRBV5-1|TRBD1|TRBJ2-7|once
CASSSGTGAWEQYF
TGCGCCAGCAGCTCCGGGACAGGGGCCTGGGAGCAGTACTTC
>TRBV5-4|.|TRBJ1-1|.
CASSSASTGGTEAFF
TGTGCCAGCAGCTCTGCGTCGACAGGAGGAACTGAAGCTTTCTTT
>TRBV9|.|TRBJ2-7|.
CASSTRDTPEQYF
TGTGCCAGCAGCACCCGGGACACCCCGGAGCAGTACTTC
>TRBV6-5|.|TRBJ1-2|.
CASSYGGDHGYTF
TGTGCCAGCAGTTACGGGGGGGACCATGGCTACACCTTC
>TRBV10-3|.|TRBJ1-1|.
CAISGQTNTEAFF
TGTGCCATCAGCGGACAGACGAACACTGAAGCTTTCTTT
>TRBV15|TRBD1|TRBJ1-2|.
CATSRGQETRDGYTF
TGTGCCACCAGCAGGGGACAGGAGACCAGGGATGGCTACACCTTC
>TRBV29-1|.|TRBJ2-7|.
CSVEESYEQYF
TGCAGCGTTGAAGAGAGCTACGAGCAGTACTTC
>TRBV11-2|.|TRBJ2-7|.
CASSLVRHEQYF
TGTGCCAGCAGCTTAGTTCGACACGAGCAGTACTTC
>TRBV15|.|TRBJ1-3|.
CATSRDRRGGNTIYF
TGTGCCACCAGCAGAGATAGGAGGGGTGGAAACACCATATATTTT
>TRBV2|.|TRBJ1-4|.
CASSEGWGTGGEKLFF
TGTGCCAGCAGTGAAGGATGGGGCACTGGGGGCGAAAAACTGTTTTTT
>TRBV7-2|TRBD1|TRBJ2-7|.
CASSIGSGGVYEQYF
TGTGCCAGCAGCATAGGTTCAGGGGGCGTGTACGAGCAGTACTTC
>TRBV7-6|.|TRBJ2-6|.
CASSFQSGANVLTF
TGTGCCAGCAGCTTTCAATCTGGGGCCAACGTCCTGACTTTC
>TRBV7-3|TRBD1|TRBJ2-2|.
CASSSGQGATGELFF
TGTGCCAGCAGCTCGGGACAGGGGGCGACCGGGGAGCTGTTTTTT
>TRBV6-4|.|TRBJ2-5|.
CASSDSGPKKETQYF
TGTGCCAGCAGTGACTCTGGCCCGAAAAAAGAGACCCAGTACTTC
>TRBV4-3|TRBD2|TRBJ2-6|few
CASSPGLAGPSGANVLTF
TGCGCCAGCAGCCCGGGACTAGCGGGTCCCTCTGGGGCCAACGTCCTGACTTTC
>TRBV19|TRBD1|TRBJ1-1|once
CASITGGTNTEAFF
TGTGCCAGTATCACAGGGGGGACGAACACTGAAGCTTTCTTT
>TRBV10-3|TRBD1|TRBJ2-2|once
CAISESSGQGPTGELFF
TGTGCCATCAGTGAGTCTTCGGGACAGGGGCCCACCGGGGAGCTGTTTTTT
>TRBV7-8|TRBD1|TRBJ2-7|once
CASSRGQDYEQYF
TGTGCCAGCAGCCGGGGACAGGACTACGAGCAGTACTTC
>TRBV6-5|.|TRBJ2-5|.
CASSGLGSQETQYF
TGTGCCAGCAGCGGACTGGGCTCCCAAGAGACCCAGTACTTC
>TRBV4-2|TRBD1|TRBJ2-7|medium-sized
CASSQDVGDRAYEQYF
TGTGCCAGCAGCCAAGATGTAGGGGACAGGGCCTACGAGCAGTACTTC
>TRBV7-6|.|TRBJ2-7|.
CASSYAGEYEQYF
TGTGCCAGCAGCTACGCAGGGGAATACGAGCAGTACTTC
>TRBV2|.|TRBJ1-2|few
CASSEFGSGLGYTF
TGTGCCAGCAGTGAATTTGGTTCAGGGTTGGGCTACACCTTC
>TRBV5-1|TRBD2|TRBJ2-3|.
CASSLRLAGGPTDTQYF
TGCGCCAGCAGCTTGCGTCTAGCGGGGGGGCCAACAGATACGCAGTATTTT
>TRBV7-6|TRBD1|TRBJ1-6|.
CASSSPGQGAYSPLHF
TGTGCCAGCAGCTCTCCGGGACAGGGGGCTTATTCACCCCTCCACTTT
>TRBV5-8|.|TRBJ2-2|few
CASSLISVNTGELFF
TGTGCCAGCAGCTTGATTTCAGTGAACACCGGGGAGCTGTTTTTT
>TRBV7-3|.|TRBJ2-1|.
CASSKFVRGALNEQFF
TGTGCCAGCAGCAAATTTGTCCGGGGGGCCTTGAATGAGCAGTTCTTC
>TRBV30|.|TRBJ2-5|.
CAWGTGFRETQYF
TGTGCCTGGGGAACAGGGTTCCGGGAGACCCAGTACTTC
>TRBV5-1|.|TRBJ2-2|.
CASSLQVGELFF
TGCGCCAGCAGCTTGCAGGTCGGGGAGCTGTTTTTT
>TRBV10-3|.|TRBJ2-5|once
CAISGGAETQETQYF
TGTGCCATCAGTGGTGGGGCCGAGACCCAAGAGACCCAGTACTTC
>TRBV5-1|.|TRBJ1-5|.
CASSLGGQDQPQHF
TGCGCCAGCAGCTTGGGAGGGCAGGATCAGCCCCAGCATTTT
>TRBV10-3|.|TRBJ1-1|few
CAISESGPETEAFF
TGTGCCATCAGTGAGTCGGGGCCTGAGACTGAAGCTTTCTTT
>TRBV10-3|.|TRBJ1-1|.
CAIRQQGLVTEAFF
TGTGCCATCAGACAACAGGGATTAGTCACTGAAGCTTTCTTT
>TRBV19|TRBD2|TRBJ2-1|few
CASSLAGSSYNEQFF
TGTGCCAGTAGTCTAGCGGGGAGCTCCTACAATGAGCAGTTCTTC
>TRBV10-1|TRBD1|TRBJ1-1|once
CASSDTGGSITEAFF
TGCGCCAGCAGTGATACAGGGGGTAGTATCACTGAAGCTTTCTTT
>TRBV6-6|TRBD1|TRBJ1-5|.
CASRKPGQGSNQPQHF
TGTGCCAGCAGAAAACCGGGACAGGGGAGCAATCAGCCCCAGCATTTT
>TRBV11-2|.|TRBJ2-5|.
CASSLQEQETQYF
TGTGCCAGCAGCTTGCAGGAACAAGAGACCCAGTACTTC
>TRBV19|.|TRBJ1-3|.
CASILGNTIYF
TGTGCCAGTATTTTAGGAAACACCATATATTTT
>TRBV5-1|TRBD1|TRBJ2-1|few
CASSYSSGTASSPYNEQFF
TGCGCCAGCAGCTACTCGTCGGGGACAGCGTCTAGCCCCTACAATGAGCAGTTCTTC
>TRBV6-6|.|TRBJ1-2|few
CASSYSRGNYGYTF
TGTGCCAGCAGTTACTCCAGGGGAAACTATGGCTACACCTTC
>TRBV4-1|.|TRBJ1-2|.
CASSQDRQALVVPESLNGYTF
TGCGCCAGCAGCCAAGATCGGCAGGCCCTTGTTGTCCCAGAGTCACTTAATGGCTACACCTTC
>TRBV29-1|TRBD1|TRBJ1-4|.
CSVEDRFQGAEKLFF
TGCAGCGTTGAAGATCGTTTCCAGGGGGCGGAAAAACTGTTTTTT
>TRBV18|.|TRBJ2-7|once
CASSPSRGGEQYF
TGTGCCAGCTCACCGTCTCGAGGGGGCGAGCAGTACTTC
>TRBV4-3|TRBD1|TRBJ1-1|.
CASSQLTGVTEAFF
TGCGCCAGCAGCCAATTAACAGGGGTCACTGAAGCTTTCTTT
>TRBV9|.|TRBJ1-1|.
CASSVALGHTEAFF
TGTGCCAGCAGCGTAGCGTTGGGGCACACTGAAGCTTTCTTT
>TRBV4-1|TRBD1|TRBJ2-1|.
CASSRLGTAYNEQFF
TGCGCCAGCAGCCGCCTAGGGACAGCCTACAATGAGCAGTTCTTC
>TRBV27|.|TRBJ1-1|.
CASTSPQGTEAFF
TGTGCCAGCACTTCACCCCAGGGAACTGAAGCTTTCTTT
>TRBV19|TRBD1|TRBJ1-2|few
CASRDRGRVYGYTF
TGTGCCAGTAGAGACAGGGGCAGGGTCTATGGCTACACCTTC